These 16 T cell receptor beta chains share one sample of origin, sequenced in a study of blood T cell repertoires in COVID-19. Sequencing was performed with immunoSEQ multiplex PCR; in TCRdb, only in-frame clones are kept and a portion is missing. This table has almost 200,000 clones, about 86% appearing once. The specimen was peripheral blood. These receptors were taken from a woman in her 70s with acute or convalescent COVID-19.

The chain employs TRBV19 and TRBJ1-5; D may be TRBD1 (6 bases). The CDR3 loop spans 16 amino acids. V dropped 6 bases and J dropped 2 bases, with 17 bases sitting between them. Germline V gives CDR1 LNHDA, CDR2 SQIVND (reference sequence). The CDR3 DNA reads TGTGCCAGTAGCCAGGAGACAGGAGCCGGCAATCAGCCCCAGCATTTT. Its translation is CASSQETGAGNQPQHF.

The V and J genes are TRBV27 and TRBJ2-7, with TRBD2 as a possible D gene (6 bases). Trimming removed 5 bases at V and 5 bases at J, with 19 bases between. This CDR3 has 15 amino acids. The germline CDR1 and CDR2 sequences are MNHEY and SMNVEV (reference sequence). The CDR3 nucleotides are TGTGCCAGCAGTCCACCGGGACTCTCGCCGAACGAGCAGTACTTC. Protein sequence: CASSPPGLSPNEQYF.

The DNA of the CDR3 is TGTGCCAGCTCCCCCGCGGGGGCTAATGAAAAACTGTTTTTT. Amino acid sequence: CASSPAGANEKLFF. The rearrangement joins TRBV18 to TRBJ1-4; maybe TRBD1 (5 bases). Trimming removed 6 bases at V and 3 bases at J, with 11 bases between. The germline V gene has CDR1 KGHSH and CDR2 LQKENI. This CDR3 region has 14 residues.

The CDR3 sequence is CATSDGTSGGAIDEQFF. CDR3 nucleotide sequence: TGTGCCACCAGTGACGGGACTAGCGGGGGGGCCATCGATGAGCAGTTCTTC. The V and J genes are TRBV24-1 and TRBJ2-1; 16 positions agree with TRBD2. The ends lost 4 bases at V and 8 bases at J; junction bases unmatched: 7. Per the germline V gene, CDR1 is KGHDR and CDR2 is SFDVKD. The CDR3 runs 17 residues.

This clone came up a few times. V and J are TRBV18 and TRBJ1-1; no firm D call. Trimming took 4 bases from V and 2 from J, leaving 17 bases between them. CDR3 size: 16 residues. Per germline, CDR1 KGHSH and CDR2 LQKENI. As DNA, the CDR3 is TGTGCCAGCTCACTTCTCTGGGGAGGATCTAACACTGAAGCTTTCTTT. The encoded protein is CASSLLWGGSNTEAFF.

This clone was seen once. The rearrangement joins TRBV11-3 to TRBJ1-4, with D perhaps matching TRBD1 (6 bases). Germline V lookup: CDR1 SGHNT, CDR2 YENEEA. There are 14 residues in the CDR3. V was pared by 4 bases and J by 5 bases, with 11 bases between. CDR3 in DNA: TGTGCCAGCAGCTCGGACAGAACCAATGAAAAACTGTTTTTT. This sequence encodes CASSSDRTNEKLFF.

A remark on this clone: Distinct nucleotide sequences in the sample also encode this CDR3. The J gene is TRBJ1-2, the V gene TRBV28; 9 nucleotides line up with TRBD1. CDR3 size: 14 residues. Germline CDR1 is MDHEN and CDR2 is SYDVKM. V dropped 4 bases and J dropped 4; count of bases not matched to a gene: 4. CDR3 nucleotide sequence: TGTGCCAGCAGTTCCGGACAGGGGAGCTATGGCTACACCTTC. Translated: CASSSGQGSYGYTF.

This rearrangement joins TRBV29-1 to TRBJ1-1; TRBD1 is a possible D gene (5 bases). The CDR3 runs to 14 residues. Trimming took off 4 bases at V and 2 bases at J, with 14 bases between the two ends. Germline V gene data show CDR1 as SQVTM and CDR2 as ANQGSEA. Here the CDR3 DNA reads TGCAGCGTTGCCGGGGGGATAGGAAACACTGAAGCTTTCTTT. This encodes CSVAGGIGNTEAFF.

V usage is TRBV3-1 (or the pseudogene TRBV3-2) and J usage is TRBJ2-7; TRBD1 matches 8 bases. V dropped 4 bases and J dropped 4; count of bases not matched to a gene: 9. CDR1 LGHDT and CDR2 YNNKEL come from the germline V gene (reference sequence). CDR3 length equals 15 residues. In DNA, the CDR3 is TGTGCCAGCAGCCCCCGGACAGGGTCCTTGTACGAGCAGTACTTC. Its protein product is CASSPRTGSLYEQYF.

The rearrangement joins TRBV5-4 to TRBJ2-1; TRBD2 matches 10 bases. V shed 4 bases, J shed 8 bases, and the junction held 9 bases outside the gene matches. The germline gives CDR1 SGHNT, CDR2 YYREEE (reference sequence). This CDR3 is built from 15 residues. For the CDR3, the DNA is TGTGCCAGCAGCCTGGGACTAGCGCTAGTGGATGAGCAGTTCTTC. Amino acids: CASSLGLALVDEQFF.

This chain joins TRBV18 and TRBJ1-6, with 7 positions matching TRBD1. J gave up 5 bases and V 2 bases, and 3 bases lay outside the gene matches. The CDR3 is made up of 15 amino acids. The germline gives CDR1 KGHSH, CDR2 LQKENI. CDR3 DNA: TGTGCCAGCTCACCAGTCAGGGGGAATAATTCACCCCTCCACTTT. Residues: CASSPVRGNNSPLHF.

The V call is TRBV5-8, the J call TRBJ1-5; D possibly corresponds to TRBD1 (5 bases). CDR3 length equals 13 residues. Trimming pared 5 bases from V and 5 bases from J, leaving 11 bases between. Germline values: CDR1 SGHTS, CDR2 YDEGEE. The CDR3 DNA is TGTGCCAGCAGTTTGAGGGGTTATCAGCCCCAGCATTTT. Amino acids: CASSLRGYQPQHF.

The chain is built from TRBV19 and TRBJ2-3; 7 bases match TRBD2. The CDR3 runs to 14 residues. With 4 bases clipped from V and 3 bases from J, the junction kept 4 bases outside the gene matches. Germline V gene data show CDR1 as LNHDA and CDR2 as SQIVND (reference sequence). The CDR3 loop reads CASSTLGGTDTQYF. The CDR3 DNA sequence: TGTGCCAGTAGTACGTTGGGGGGGACAGATACGCAGTATTTT.

The chain uses TRBV7-6 and TRBJ2-2; TRBD2 matches 10 bases. The J segment lost 6 bases and the V segment lost 6 bases, leaving 7 bases of the junction unmatched. This CDR3 is built from 15 residues. Germline CDR1 reads SGHVS; CDR2 reads FNYEAQ. The CDR3 region has the DNA TGTGCCAGCAGGTCCGGGACTAGCGTATCCGGGGAGCTGTTTTTT. Residues: CASRSGTSVSGELFF.

The V and J genes are TRBV19 and TRBJ1-1, with TRBD1 as a possible D gene (5 bases). V was pared by 11 bases and J by 4 bases, with 20 bases between. The CDR3 extends over 14 amino acids. The germline V gene encodes CDR1 LNHDA and CDR2 SQIVND (reference sequence). In DNA, the CDR3 is TGTGCCTCAATTGGTACAGGCCGAGGCACTGAAGCTTTCTTT. Residues: CASIGTGRGTEAFF.

The J gene is TRBJ2-1, the V gene TRBV2; the match to TRBD1 covers 7 bases. Losses at the gene ends were 6 bases for V and 10 bases for J; bases not matched to a gene: 6. The CDR3 consists of 12 residues. Germline assignment: CDR1 SNHLY and CDR2 FYNNEI. The CDR3 nucleotides read TGTGCCAGCAGCGTTACAGGGGTAGAGCAGTTCTTC. It yields the protein CASSVTGVEQFF.